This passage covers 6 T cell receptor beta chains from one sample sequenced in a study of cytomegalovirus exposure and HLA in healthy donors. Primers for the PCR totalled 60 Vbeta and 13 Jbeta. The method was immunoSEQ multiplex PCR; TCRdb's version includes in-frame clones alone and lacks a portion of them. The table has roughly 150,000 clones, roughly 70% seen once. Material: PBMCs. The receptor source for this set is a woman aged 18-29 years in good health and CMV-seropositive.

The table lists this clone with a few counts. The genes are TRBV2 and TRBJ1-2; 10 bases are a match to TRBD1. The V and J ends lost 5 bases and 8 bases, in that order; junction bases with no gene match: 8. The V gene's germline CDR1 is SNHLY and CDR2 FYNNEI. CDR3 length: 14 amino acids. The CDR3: CASSPGTGVSGYTF. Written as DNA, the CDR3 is TGTGCCAGCAGTCCTGGGACAGGGGTATCAGGCTACACCTTC.

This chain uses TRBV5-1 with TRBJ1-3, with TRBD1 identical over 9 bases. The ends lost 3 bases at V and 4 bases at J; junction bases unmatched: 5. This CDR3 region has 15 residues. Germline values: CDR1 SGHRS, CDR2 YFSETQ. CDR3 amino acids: CASSSQGADGNTIYF. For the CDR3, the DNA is TGCGCCAGCAGCTCACAGGGGGCGGACGGAAACACCATATATTTT.

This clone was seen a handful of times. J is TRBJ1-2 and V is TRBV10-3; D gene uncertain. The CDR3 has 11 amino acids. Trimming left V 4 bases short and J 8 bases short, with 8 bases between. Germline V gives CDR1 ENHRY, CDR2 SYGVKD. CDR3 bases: TGTGCCATCAGTGGCGGGGTCGGCTACACCTTC. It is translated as CAISGGVGYTF.

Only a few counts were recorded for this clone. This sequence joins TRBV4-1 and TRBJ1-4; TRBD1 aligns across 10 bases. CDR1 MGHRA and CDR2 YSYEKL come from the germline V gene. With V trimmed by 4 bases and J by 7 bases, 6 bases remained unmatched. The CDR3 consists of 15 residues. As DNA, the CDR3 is TGCGCCAGCAGCCGAAGGGGACAGGGGCGTGAAAAACTGTTTTTT. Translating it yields CASSRRGQGREKLFF.

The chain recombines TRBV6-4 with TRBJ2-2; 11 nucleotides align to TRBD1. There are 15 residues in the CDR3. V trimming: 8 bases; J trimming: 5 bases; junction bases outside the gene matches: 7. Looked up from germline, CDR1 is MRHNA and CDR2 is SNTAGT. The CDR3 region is CASRAGTGGTGELFF. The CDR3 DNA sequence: TGTGCCAGCCGCGCCGGGACAGGGGGAACCGGGGAGCTGTTTTTT.

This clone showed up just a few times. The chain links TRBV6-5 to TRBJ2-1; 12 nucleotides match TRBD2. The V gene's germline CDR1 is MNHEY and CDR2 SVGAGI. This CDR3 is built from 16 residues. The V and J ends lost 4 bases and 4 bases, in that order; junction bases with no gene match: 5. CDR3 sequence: CASSSTSGGAYNEQFF. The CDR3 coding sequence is TGTGCCAGCAGTTCGACTAGCGGGGGTGCGTACAATGAGCAGTTCTTC.